These T cell receptor beta chains were read from a single sample in a study of T cell changes during pregnancy in multiple sclerosis. Generated by immunoSEQ multiplex PCR, the TCRdb table keeps only in-frame clones and is missing some. Among some 35,000 clones, approximately 89% were seen once, and the ten largest hold 0.7% to 0.85%. Sequences were derived from CD4+ T cells from peripheral blood mononuclear cells, sampled after pregnancy. These receptors were taken from a female donor in good health, enrolled as a control in a pregnancy study. Each CDR3 is given with its conserved first and last residue. The D gene is left open where the match is weak. Some rows have no size entry. The others give once, few or many, or a class for an expanded clone.

abundance,d_gene,v_gene,j_gene,CDR3aa,CDR3nt
once,TRBD2,TRBV7-2,TRBJ2-7,CASSLGVGAGGLPIEQYF,TGTGCCAGCAGCTTAGGGGTAGGGGCGGGAGGGCTTCCTATCGAGCAGTACTTC
.,TRBD1,TRBV6-5,TRBJ1-2,CASSYQGAYGYTF,TGTGCCAGCAGTTACCAGGGGGCCTATGGCTACACCTTC
.,.,TRBV2,TRBJ2-1,CASRGTDSSYNEQFF,TGTGCCAGCAGGGGGACTGACAGCTCCTACAATGAGCAGTTCTTC
few,TRBD2,TRBV9,TRBJ2-3,CASSVGAGGPHTDTQYF,TGTGCCAGCAGCGTAGGGGCGGGAGGGCCCCACACAGATACGCAGTATTTT
.,.,TRBV5-1,TRBJ1-1,CASSLIGGVTEAFF,TGCGCCAGCAGCTTGATTGGGGGCGTAACTGAAGCTTTCTTT
.,.,TRBV9,TRBJ1-1,CASSVADRGNTEAFF,TGTGCCAGCAGCGTAGCCGATCGGGGGAACACTGAAGCTTTCTTT
.,TRBD1,TRBV6-1,TRBJ1-6,CASSERQGNSPLHF,TGTGCCAGCAGTGAGAGACAGGGAAATTCACCCCTCCACTTT
.,.,TRBV7-2,TRBJ2-7,CASSFGGSPYEQYF,TGTGCCAGCAGCTTTGGCGGGTCTCCCTACGAGCAGTACTTC
.,.,TRBV5-6,TRBJ2-7,CASSLAVGVVREQYF,TGTGCCAGCAGCTTGGCGGTGGGAGTGGTGCGGGAGCAGTACTTC
once,.,TRBV28,TRBJ2-7,CASSSGGDRVRKQYF,TGTGCCAGCAGTTCCGGAGGGGACAGAGTACGCAAGCAGTACTTC